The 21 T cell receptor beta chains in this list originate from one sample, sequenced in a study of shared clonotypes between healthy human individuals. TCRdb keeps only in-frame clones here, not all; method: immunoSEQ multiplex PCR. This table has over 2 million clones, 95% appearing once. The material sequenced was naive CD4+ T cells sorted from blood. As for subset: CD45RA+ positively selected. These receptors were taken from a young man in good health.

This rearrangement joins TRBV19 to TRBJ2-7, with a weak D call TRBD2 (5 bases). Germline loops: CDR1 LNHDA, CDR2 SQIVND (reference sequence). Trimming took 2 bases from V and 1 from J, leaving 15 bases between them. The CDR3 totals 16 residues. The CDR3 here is CASSIRVSDSSYEQYF. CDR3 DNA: TGTGCCAGTAGTATAAGGGTTTCGGACTCTTCCTACGAGCAGTACTTC.

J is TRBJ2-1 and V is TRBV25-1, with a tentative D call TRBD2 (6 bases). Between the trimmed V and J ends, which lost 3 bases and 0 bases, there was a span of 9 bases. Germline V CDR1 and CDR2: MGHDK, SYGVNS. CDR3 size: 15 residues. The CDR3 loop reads CASSDVGGSYNEQFF. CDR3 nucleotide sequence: TGTGCCAGCAGTGATGTGGGGGGCTCCTACAATGAGCAGTTCTTC.

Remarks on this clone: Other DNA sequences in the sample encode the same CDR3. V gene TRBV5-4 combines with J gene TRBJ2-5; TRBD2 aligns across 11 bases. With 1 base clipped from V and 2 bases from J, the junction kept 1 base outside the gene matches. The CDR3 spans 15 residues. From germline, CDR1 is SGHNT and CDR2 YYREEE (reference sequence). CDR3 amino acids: CASSLTSGSQETQYF. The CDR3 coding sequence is TGTGCCAGCAGCTTGACTAGCGGGAGTCAAGAGACCCAGTACTTC.

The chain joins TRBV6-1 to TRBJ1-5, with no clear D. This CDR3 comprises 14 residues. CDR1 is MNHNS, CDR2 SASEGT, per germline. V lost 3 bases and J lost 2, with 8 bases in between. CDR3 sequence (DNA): TGTGCCAGCAGTGATGCTTGGGGCAATCAGCCCCAGCATTTT. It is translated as CASSDAWGNQPQHF.

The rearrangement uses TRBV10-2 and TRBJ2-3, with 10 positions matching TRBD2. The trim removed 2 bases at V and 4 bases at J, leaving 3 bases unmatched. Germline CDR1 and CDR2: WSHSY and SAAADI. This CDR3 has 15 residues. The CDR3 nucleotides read TGCGCCAGCAGTGAGACTAGCGGGAATGCAGATACGCAGTATTTT. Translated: CASSETSGNADTQYF.

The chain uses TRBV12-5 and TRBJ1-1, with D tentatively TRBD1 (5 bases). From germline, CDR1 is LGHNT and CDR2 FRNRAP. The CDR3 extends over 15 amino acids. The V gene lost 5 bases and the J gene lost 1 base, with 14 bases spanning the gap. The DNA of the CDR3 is TGTGCTAGTGGTCCCCAGGAGAGGGGGAACACTGAAGCTTTCTTT. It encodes CASGPQERGNTEAFF.

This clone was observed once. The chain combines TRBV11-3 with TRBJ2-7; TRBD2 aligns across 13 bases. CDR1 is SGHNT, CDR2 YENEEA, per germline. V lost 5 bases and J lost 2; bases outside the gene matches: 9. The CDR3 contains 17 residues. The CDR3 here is CASSAGEGLAGAYEQYF. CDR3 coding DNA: TGTGCCAGCAGCGCCGGCGAAGGACTAGCGGGGGCCTACGAGCAGTACTTC. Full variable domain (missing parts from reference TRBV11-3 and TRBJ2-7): EAGVVQSPRYKIIEKKQPVAFWCNPISGHNTLYWYLQNLGQGPELLIRYENEEAVDDSQLPKDRFSAERLKGVDSTLKIQPAELGDSAVYLCASSAGEGLAGAYEQYFGPGTRLTVT.

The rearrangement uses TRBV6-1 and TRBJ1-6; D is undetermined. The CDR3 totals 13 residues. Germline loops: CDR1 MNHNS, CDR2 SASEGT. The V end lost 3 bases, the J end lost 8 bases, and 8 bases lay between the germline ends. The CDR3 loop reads CASSDDDHSPLHF. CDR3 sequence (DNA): TGTGCCAGCAGTGATGACGACCATTCACCCCTCCACTTT.

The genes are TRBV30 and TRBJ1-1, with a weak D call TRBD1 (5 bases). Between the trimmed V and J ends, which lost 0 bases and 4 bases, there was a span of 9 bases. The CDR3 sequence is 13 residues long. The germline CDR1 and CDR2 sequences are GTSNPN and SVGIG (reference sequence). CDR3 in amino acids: CAWSVTGATEAFF. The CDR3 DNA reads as TGTGCCTGGAGTGTAACCGGGGCCACTGAAGCTTTCTTT.

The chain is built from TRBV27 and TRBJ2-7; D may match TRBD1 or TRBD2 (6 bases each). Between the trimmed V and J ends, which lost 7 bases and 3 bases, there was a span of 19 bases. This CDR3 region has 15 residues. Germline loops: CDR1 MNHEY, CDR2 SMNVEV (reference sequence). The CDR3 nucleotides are TGTGCCAGCACTCTGAGGGCGGGACAAATCTACGAGCAGTACTTC. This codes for CASTLRAGQIYEQYF.

The CDR3 region has the DNA TGTGCCTGGAGCCTTCCAGCGGCGGTGGTCGAGCAGTACTTC. This sequence encodes CAWSLPAAVVEQYF. This sequence joins TRBV30 and TRBJ2-7; tentatively, D is TRBD2 (5 bases). Germline CDR1 and CDR2: GTSNPN and SVGIG (reference sequence). The CDR3 consists of 14 residues. V was clipped by 3 bases and J by 6 bases, with 18 bases between them.

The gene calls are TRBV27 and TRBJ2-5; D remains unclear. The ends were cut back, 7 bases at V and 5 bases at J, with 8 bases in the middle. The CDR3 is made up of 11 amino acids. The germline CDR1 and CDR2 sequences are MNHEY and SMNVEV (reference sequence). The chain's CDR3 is CASTAGETQYF. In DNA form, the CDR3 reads TGTGCCAGCACCGCTGGGGAGACCCAGTACTTC.

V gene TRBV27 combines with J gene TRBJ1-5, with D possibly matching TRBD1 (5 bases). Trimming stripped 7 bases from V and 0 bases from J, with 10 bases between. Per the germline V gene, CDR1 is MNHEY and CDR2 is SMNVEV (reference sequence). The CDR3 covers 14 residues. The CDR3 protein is CASTPGGSNQPQHF. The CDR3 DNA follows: TGTGCCAGCACCCCGGGGGGTAGCAATCAGCCCCAGCATTTT.

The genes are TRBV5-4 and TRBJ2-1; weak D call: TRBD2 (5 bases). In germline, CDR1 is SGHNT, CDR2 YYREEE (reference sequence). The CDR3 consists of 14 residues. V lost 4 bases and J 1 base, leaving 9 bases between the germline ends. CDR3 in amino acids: CASSTEASYNEQFF. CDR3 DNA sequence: TGTGCCAGCAGCACGGAGGCATCCTACAATGAGCAGTTCTTC.

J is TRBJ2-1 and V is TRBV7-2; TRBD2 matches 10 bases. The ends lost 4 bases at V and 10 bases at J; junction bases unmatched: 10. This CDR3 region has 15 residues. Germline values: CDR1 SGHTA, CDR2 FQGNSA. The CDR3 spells CASSSTSGVIVEQFF. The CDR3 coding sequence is TGTGCCAGCAGCTCCACTAGCGGGGTAATCGTAGAGCAGTTCTTC.

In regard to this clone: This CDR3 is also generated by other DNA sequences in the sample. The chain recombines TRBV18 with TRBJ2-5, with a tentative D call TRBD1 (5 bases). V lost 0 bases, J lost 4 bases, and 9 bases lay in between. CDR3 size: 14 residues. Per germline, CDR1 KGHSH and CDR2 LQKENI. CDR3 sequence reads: CASSPPGQAETQYF. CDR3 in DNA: TGTGCCAGCTCACCACCGGGGCAGGCAGAGACCCAGTACTTC.

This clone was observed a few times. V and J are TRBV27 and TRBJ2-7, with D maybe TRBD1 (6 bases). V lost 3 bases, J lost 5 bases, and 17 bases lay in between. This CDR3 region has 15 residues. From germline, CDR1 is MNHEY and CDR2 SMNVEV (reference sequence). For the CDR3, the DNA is TGTGCCAGCAGTTTTCTGCAGGGGCCGGTACACGAGCAGTACTTC. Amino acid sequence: CASSFLQGPVHEQYF.

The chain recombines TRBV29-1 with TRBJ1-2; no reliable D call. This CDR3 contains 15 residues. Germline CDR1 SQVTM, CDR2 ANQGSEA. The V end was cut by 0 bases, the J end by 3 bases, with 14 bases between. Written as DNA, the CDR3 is TGCAGCGTTGAAGAACCAAAAGGACCTTACTATGGCTACACCTTC. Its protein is CSVEEPKGPYYGYTF.

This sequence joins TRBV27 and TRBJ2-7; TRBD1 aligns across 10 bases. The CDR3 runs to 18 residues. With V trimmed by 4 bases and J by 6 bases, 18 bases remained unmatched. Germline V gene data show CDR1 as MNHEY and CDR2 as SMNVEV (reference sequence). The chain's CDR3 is CASSSHWSNRDRGPEQYF. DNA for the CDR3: TGTGCCAGCAGTTCACACTGGTCTAATCGGGACAGGGGTCCCGAGCAGTACTTC.

The CDR3 DNA sequence: TGTGCCAGTGCTTCTATCATCTCGACCCAACTGTTTTTT. Translation: CASASIISTQLFF. J is TRBJ1-4 and V is TRBV19; D is ambiguous. CDR1 and CDR2 from the germline V gene are LNHDA and SQIVND (reference sequence). The CDR3 totals 13 residues. Trimming removed 8 bases at V and 12 bases at J, with 19 bases between. Drawing the rest from reference TRBV19 and TRBJ1-4, the complete variable domain is DGGITQSPKYLFRKEGQNVTLSCEQNLNHDAMYWYRQDPGQGLRLIYYSQIVNDFQKGDIAEGYSVSREKKESFPLTVTSAQKNPTAFYLCASASIISTQLFFGSGTQLSVL.

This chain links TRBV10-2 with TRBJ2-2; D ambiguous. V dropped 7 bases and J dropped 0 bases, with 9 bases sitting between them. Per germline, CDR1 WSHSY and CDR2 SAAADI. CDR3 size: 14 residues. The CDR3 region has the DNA TGCGCCAGCACCGGACCTGCGAACACCGGGGAGCTGTTTTTT. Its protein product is CASTGPANTGELFF.